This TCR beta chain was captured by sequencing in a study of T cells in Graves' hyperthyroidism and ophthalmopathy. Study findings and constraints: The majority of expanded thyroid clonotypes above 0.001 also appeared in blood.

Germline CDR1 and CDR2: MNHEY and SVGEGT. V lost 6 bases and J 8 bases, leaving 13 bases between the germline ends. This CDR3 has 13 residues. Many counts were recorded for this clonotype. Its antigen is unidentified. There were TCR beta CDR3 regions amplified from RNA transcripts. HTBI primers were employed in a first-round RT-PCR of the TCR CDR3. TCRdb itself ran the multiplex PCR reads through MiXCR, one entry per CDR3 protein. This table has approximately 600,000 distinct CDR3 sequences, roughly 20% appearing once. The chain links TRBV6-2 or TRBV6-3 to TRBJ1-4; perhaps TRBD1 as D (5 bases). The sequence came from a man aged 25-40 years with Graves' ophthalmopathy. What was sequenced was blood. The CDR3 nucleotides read TGTGCCAGCAGACGGGACGGATTAGAAAAACTGTTTTTT. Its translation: CASRRDGLEKLFF.